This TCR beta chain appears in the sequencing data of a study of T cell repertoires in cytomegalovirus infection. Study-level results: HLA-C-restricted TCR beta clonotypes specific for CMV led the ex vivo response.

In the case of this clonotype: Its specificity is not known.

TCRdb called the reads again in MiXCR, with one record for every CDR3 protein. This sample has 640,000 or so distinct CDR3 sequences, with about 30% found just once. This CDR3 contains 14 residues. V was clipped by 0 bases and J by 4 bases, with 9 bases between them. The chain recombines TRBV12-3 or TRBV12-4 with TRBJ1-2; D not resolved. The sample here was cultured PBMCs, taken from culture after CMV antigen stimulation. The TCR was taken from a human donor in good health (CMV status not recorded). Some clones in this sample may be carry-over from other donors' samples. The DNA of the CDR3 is TGTGCCAGCAGTTTAGCGCTAGTTGCCTATGGCTACACCTTC. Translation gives CASSLALVAYGYTF.